This passage covers 22 T cell receptor beta chains from one sample sequenced in a study of post-analysis software for immune sequencing data. Whole-study findings and limits: With TRBV5-6, TRBV5-1 and TRBV20-1 included, about five TRBV segments were more frequent in patients than in controls.

Their recognized antigens are unknown. Unique-molecular-identifier-tagged TCR beta cDNA libraries were used. TCRdb passed the PCR reads through MiXCR, listing each CDR3 protein once. Among roughly 400,000 distinct CDR3 sequences, 39% were seen once, and the ten largest hold around 8%. The sequenced material came from blood. The receptors stem from a girl aged 2-10 years with multiple sclerosis.

Only a few counts were recorded for this clonotype. This sequence joins TRBV5-1 and TRBJ2-3; 8 nucleotides align to TRBD2. CDR3 size: 16 residues. J lost 3 bases, V lost 0 bases, and 6 bases had no gene match. The germline V gene encodes CDR1 SGHRS and CDR2 YFSETQ. The CDR3 DNA reads as TGCGCCAGCAGCTTGGGCGGGGGGCAGTGGACAGATACGCAGTATTTT. It encodes CASSLGGGQWTDTQYF.

This chain links TRBV20-1 with TRBJ2-5, with 10 bases matching TRBD2. The J call may be mistaken, given a closer DNA end match to TRBJ2-7. The CDR3 runs 13 residues. Looked up from germline, CDR1 is DFQATT and CDR2 is SNEGSKA (reference sequence). The CDR3 loop is CSARELAGVEQYF. The CDR3 coding sequence is TGCAGTGCTAGGGAGCTAGCGGGAGTCGAGCAGTACTTC.

V is TRBV12-3 or TRBV12-4 and J is TRBJ1-6; D unresolved. The V gene lost 6 bases and the J gene lost 2 bases, with 2 bases spanning the gap. This CDR3 is built from 12 residues. The CDR3 region is CASSPYNSPLHF. The CDR3 bases are TGTGCCAGCAGCCCCTATAATTCACCCCTCCACTTT.

This clonotype was detected only a few times. The gene calls are TRBV5-1 and TRBJ2-7, with 7 positions matching TRBD1. The V gene end was trimmed by 0 bases and the J gene end by 1 base; junction bases not matched to a gene: 7. Germline CDR1 is SGHRS and CDR2 is YFSETQ. The CDR3 covers 16 residues. The CDR3 DNA sequence: TGCGCCAGCAGCTTGGCCGGGACAGACCTGTCCTACGAGCAGTACTTC. This translates into CASSLAGTDLSYEQYF.

This clonotype appeared a single time. V is TRBV12-3 or TRBV12-4 and J is TRBJ2-7; 11 positions match TRBD1. The end of the DNA is better explained by TRBJ2-5, so the J call may be wrong. The CDR3 covers 16 residues. The CDR3 DNA reads as TGTGCCAGCAGTCCGTACGGACAGGGGGCCAGTGAGACCCAGTACTTC. Translated, it gives CASSPYGQGASETQYF.

The chain is built from TRBV2 and TRBJ2-5; a possible D gene is TRBD1 (6 bases). Germline V CDR1 and CDR2: SNHLY, FYNNEI. The CDR3 extends over 12 amino acids. The V gene lost 10 bases and the J gene lost 0 bases, with 9 bases spanning the gap. CDR3 nucleotide sequence: TGTGCCACCCAGGGGTACCAAGAGACCCAGTACTTC. Its translation is CATQGYQETQYF. Filled out from reference TRBV2 and TRBJ2-5, the complete variable domain reads EPEVTQTPSHQVTQMGQEVILRCVPISNHLYFYWYRQILGQKVEFLVSFYNNEISEKSEIFDDQFSVERPDGSNFTLKIRSTKLEDSAMYFCATQGYQETQYFGPGTRLLVL.

For this clonotype: Compared with germline, one end of the junction differs, possibly owing to a read error. The V call is TRBV5-6, the J call TRBJ1-5; D is perhaps TRBD1 (6 bases). Germline V gives CDR1 SGHDT, CDR2 YYEEEE. The CDR3 consists of 16 residues. The CDR3 bases are TGTGCCGGCAGCTCCGGGGGGGGCAGACTCAATCAGCCCCAGCATTTT. Its translation: CAGSSGGGRLNQPQHF.

Note on this clonotype: Sequence at one end of the junction differs from germline and may be a read error. The gene calls are TRBV27 and TRBJ2-1; the match to TRBD2 covers 7 bases. The CDR3 totals 15 residues. Germline CDR1 is MNHEY and CDR2 is SMNVEV (reference sequence). The CDR3 region has the DNA TGTGCCAGCAGTGCTAGCGGAAGGGCCGGCAATGAGCAGCTCTTC. Its translation is CASSASGRAGNEQLF.

The chain has TRBV20-1 and TRBJ2-7, with TRBD2 matching over 10 bases. V was clipped by 6 bases and J by 3 bases; unmatched bases: 11. CDR1 is DFQATT and CDR2 is SNEGSKA in the germline V gene (reference sequence). The CDR3 covers 15 residues. Here the CDR3 reads CSAKVGTSDRYEQYF. The CDR3 nucleotides read TGCAGTGCCAAGGTCGGGACTAGCGACCGCTACGAGCAGTACTTC.

The rearrangement links TRBV20-1 to TRBJ1-4; maybe TRBD1 (5 bases). CDR1 and CDR2 from the germline V gene are DFQATT and SNEGSKA (reference sequence). The CDR3 has 16 amino acids. V lost 1 base, J lost 4 bases, and 16 bases lay in between. As DNA, the CDR3 is TGCAGTGCTAGAGCAGGGCCCCCCTTCTTTAATGAAAAACTGTTTTTT. This sequence encodes CSARAGPPFFNEKLFF.

CDR3 region: CASSLTGVTEAFF. The CDR3 nucleotides read TGCGCCAGCAGCTTGACAGGGGTCACTGAAGCTTTCTTT. This sequence joins TRBV5-1 and TRBJ1-1; TRBD1 aligns across 7 bases. The germline V gene encodes CDR1 SGHRS and CDR2 YFSETQ. V was clipped by 1 base and J by 4 bases; unmatched bases: 1. The CDR3 loop spans 13 amino acids. The whole variable domain, filled in from reference TRBV5-1 and TRBJ1-1, reads KAGVTQTPRYLIKTRGQQVTLSCSPISGHRSVSWYQQTPGQGLQFLFEYFSETQRNKGNFPGRFSGRQFSNSRSEMNVSTLELGDSALYLCASSLTGVTEAFFGQGTRLTVV.

The sample holds a few counts of this clonotype. The chain employs TRBV11-2 and TRBJ1-5; perhaps TRBD1 as D (5 bases). With 5 bases removed from V and 5 bases from J, the gap between germline ends came to 13 bases. The CDR3 is 14 amino acids. Germline V CDR1 and CDR2: SGHAT, FQNNGV. DNA of the CDR3: TGTGCCAGCAGCGCGCAGACAGACGATCAGCCCCAGCATTTT. It codes for CASSAQTDDQPQHF.

This clonotype was seen a few times. The rearrangement uses TRBV7-9 and TRBJ1-2; 7 bases map to TRBD1. V shed 4 bases, J shed 4 bases, and the junction held 9 bases outside the gene matches. This CDR3 is built from 15 residues. Germline CDR1 reads SEHNR; CDR2 reads FQNEAQ (reference sequence). The CDR3 DNA follows: TGTGCCAGCAGCTCGAGAGGGGGCGGGAGCTATGGCTACACCTTC. It encodes CASSSRGGGSYGYTF.

The V gene is TRBV3-1, the J gene TRBJ1-3; tentative D call: TRBD1 (6 bases). This CDR3 has 15 residues. Germline values: CDR1 LGHDT, CDR2 YNNKEL (reference sequence). Trimming pared 4 bases from V and 8 bases from J, leaving 18 bases between. CDR3 sequence (DNA): TGTGCCAGCAGCCCGAGACGAAAACAGGGATACACCATATATTTT. It is translated as CASSPRRKQGYTIYF.

The V and J genes are TRBV29-1 and TRBJ2-3, with D maybe TRBD2 (5 bases). V lost 7 bases and J lost 0, with 17 bases in between. The CDR3 loop spans 15 amino acids. CDR1 SQVTM and CDR2 ANQGSEA come from the germline V gene. The CDR3 loop is CSAAGIASSTDTQYF. In nucleotides, the CDR3 is TGCAGCGCCGCCGGCATAGCGAGTAGCACAGATACGCAGTATTTT.

The chain links TRBV20-1 to TRBJ1-5; D ambiguous. There are 14 residues in the CDR3. Germline values: CDR1 DFQATT, CDR2 SNEGSKA (reference sequence). Trimming shortened V by 0 bases and J by 2 bases, and 8 bases separated the two germline ends. The DNA of the CDR3 is TGCAGTGCTAGAGACGGAGATGGCAATCAGCCCCAGCATTTT. Translating gives CSARDGDGNQPQHF.

The genes are TRBV29-1 and TRBJ1-2; D call uncertain. Germline V gene sequence: CDR1 SQVTM, CDR2 ANQGSEA. V shed 6 bases and J shed 1 base, with 15 bases lying between them. The CDR3 covers 14 residues. CDR3 region: CSVSSTTYNYGYTF. For the CDR3, the DNA is TGCAGCGTCTCGAGTACTACTTATAACTATGGCTACACCTTC. Drawing the rest from reference TRBV29-1 and TRBJ1-2, the complete variable domain is SAVISQKPSRDICQRGTSLTIQCQVDSQVTMMFWYRQQPGQSLTLIATANQGSEATYESGFVIDKFPISRPNLTFSTLTVSNMSPEDSSIYLCSVSSTTYNYGYTFGSGTRLTVV.

Remarks on this clonotype: Since the CDR3 does not end with the conserved phenylalanine or tryptophan, this likely comes from a read error. This chain joins TRBV12-3 or TRBV12-4 and TRBJ1-2; D unresolved. The CDR3 spans 13 residues. V lost 3 bases and J lost 4, with 9 bases in between. The CDR3 DNA reads as TGTGCCAGCAGTTTGCAAGAGCTCTATGGCTACACCGTC. Its protein product is CASSLQELYGYTV.

The rearrangement links TRBV27 to TRBJ2-1; tentatively, D is TRBD2 (7 bases). Trimming shortened V by 3 bases and J by 6 bases, and 15 bases separated the two germline ends. This CDR3 has 15 amino acids. The V gene's germline CDR1 is MNHEY and CDR2 SMNVEV (reference sequence). CDR3 in amino acids: CASSLIGGRTNEQFF. The CDR3 bases are TGTGCCAGCAGTTTGATCGGGGGGCGGACCAATGAGCAGTTCTTC.

The table lists this clonotype with many counts. The chain couples TRBV20-1 to TRBJ2-3; weak D call: TRBD2 (6 bases). The V end was cut by 4 bases, the J end by 2 bases, with 13 bases between. This CDR3 spans 14 amino acids. Germline V gene lookup returns CDR1 DFQATT and CDR2 SNEGSKA (reference sequence). DNA of the CDR3: TGCAGTGCTACGCTAGCGCGGGACACAGATACGCAGTATTTT. As protein: CSATLARDTDTQYF.

The V gene is TRBV10-3, the J gene TRBJ2-5; TRBD1 is a possible D gene (5 bases). Deletions cut 2 bases from V and 2 bases from J, with 15 bases between. The CDR3 runs to 16 residues. In germline, CDR1 is ENHRY, CDR2 SYGVKD. CDR3 bases: TGTGCCATCAGTGAGGGAGTCAAGGGGTTACAAGAGACCCAGTACTTC. Its translation is CAISEGVKGLQETQYF.

The V and J genes are TRBV10-3 and TRBJ2-7, with 7 bases identical to TRBD1. Germline CDR1 is ENHRY and CDR2 is SYGVKD. This CDR3 has 13 amino acids. Trimming took 11 bases from V and 4 from J; bases not matched to a gene: 11. The CDR3: CASQGTGEYEQYF. CDR3 coding DNA: TGTGCCTCCCAAGGAACAGGGGAATACGAGCAGTACTTC.